The present TCR beta chain was sequenced within a study of cytotoxic CD8 clonotypes in ibrutinib-treated CLL. Background on the study: Partial response occurred in some 25 patients and complete response in 2; at median approximately 68 months, around 14 remained remitted and around 12 progressed. It was after a median about 12 months of treatment, range 6 to 36, that response samples were taken. Study results and limitations: Sustained-remission and progressing patients had different sampling times.

Frozen-stored PBMCs produced roughly 2 micrograms of genomic DNA for TCR beta libraries. This clone was seen only once. Antigen specificity is unknown. Clones were sequenced by immunoSEQ multiplex PCR, and TCRdb holds only the in-frame ones, with some missing. The data contain some 92,000 clones, 75% to 80% of them seen just once; the ten biggest clones take up around 23%. CDR1 is LNHDA and CDR2 is SQIVND in the germline V gene (reference sequence). Trimming took 3 bases from V and 3 from J; bases not matched to a gene: 1. This CDR3 region has 14 residues. The chain uses TRBV19 and TRBJ1-3, with 8 bases matching TRBD1. The sample here was PBMCs, taken after 24 months of ibrutinib treatment. The receptor was derived from a human donor with chronic lymphocytic leukemia. CDR3 in amino acids: CASSMGQDGNTIYF. The CDR3 DNA is TGTGCCAGTAGTATGGGACAGGATGGAAACACCATATATTTT.